Listed here are 26 T cell receptor beta chains from one sample, sequenced in a study of T-cell memory formation after mild COVID-19. TCRdb reanalysed the 5' RACE reads using MiXCR and keeps one entry per CDR3 protein. The sample contains around 300,000 distinct CDR3 sequences, 8% to 9% of which appear only once. Sample: PBMCs or a T cell subset sorted from them (not recorded which). Receptors were obtained from a man between 18 and 29 years old who had mild COVID-19 (a few samples of this study predate the infection). Cell type and time point are not known.

In this sample, this clonotype turned up a few times. The chain carries TRBV18 and TRBJ2-1; 7 bases agree with TRBD1. The trim removed 6 bases at V and 9 bases at J, leaving 11 bases unmatched. The CDR3 contains 14 residues. Germline CDR1 KGHSH, CDR2 LQKENI. As DNA, the CDR3 is TGTGCCAGCTCCGGAACAGGGGTAGAGAGTGAGCAGTTCTTC. Amino acid sequence: CASSGTGVESEQFF. The full variable domain, in which reference TRBV18 and TRBJ2-1 provide the parts outside the CDR3, is NAGVMQNPRHLVRRRGQEARLRCSPMKGHSHVYWYRQLPEEGLKFMVYLQKENIIDESGMPKERFSAEFPKEGPSILRIQQVVRGDSAAYFCASSGTGVESEQFFGPGTRLTVL.

This clonotype was counted between two and nine times. V and J are TRBV5-6 and TRBJ1-2; 9 positions agree with TRBD1. The CDR3 is 13 residues long. After removal of 3 bases from V and 6 bases from J, the junction contained 3 bases not matched to a gene. CDR1 SGHDT and CDR2 YYEEEE come from the germline V gene. The CDR3 spells CASSSGQGDGYTF. The CDR3 nucleotides are TGTGCCAGCAGCTCGGGACAGGGAGATGGCTACACCTTC.

The table lists this clonotype with a few counts. The chain employs TRBV7-2 and TRBJ2-3; maybe TRBD2 (7 bases). CDR1 is SGHTA, CDR2 FQGNSA, per germline. The CDR3 runs to 17 residues. V lost 0 bases to trimming and J lost 2 bases, with 15 bases between them. The DNA of the CDR3 is TGTGCCAGCAGCTTAGCTGTTACGGCGGGGGCCACAGATACGCAGTATTTT. Translating it yields CASSLAVTAGATDTQYF.

The chain employs TRBV10-3 and TRBJ2-5; D is undetermined. V was clipped by 0 bases and J by 5 bases, with 16 bases between them. Looked up from germline, CDR1 is ENHRY and CDR2 is SYGVKD. CDR3 length: 16 amino acids. The CDR3 DNA follows: TGTGCCATCAGTGAGTCGTACAACAGCCACGGGGAGACCCAGTACTTC. Protein sequence: CAISESYNSHGETQYF.

This clonotype turned up a few times. The chain joins TRBV7-6 to TRBJ1-1, with D possibly matching TRBD1 (6 bases). There are 16 residues in the CDR3. The V gene lost 5 bases and the J gene lost 3 bases, with 19 bases spanning the gap. From germline, CDR1 is SGHVS and CDR2 FNYEAQ. The CDR3 loop is CASSPPGADSDTEAFF. Written as DNA, the CDR3 is TGTGCCAGCAGCCCTCCAGGGGCGGATAGCGACACTGAAGCTTTCTTT.

The table lists this clonotype with a few counts. This sequence joins TRBV19 and TRBJ2-7; 8 bases are a match to TRBD2. The CDR3 runs to 15 residues. Trimming at V came to 10 bases and at J to 1 base, leaving 12 bases not matched to a gene. Per germline, CDR1 LNHDA and CDR2 SQIVND (reference sequence). CDR3 loop: CATTTYGRGSYEQYF. The CDR3 bases are TGTGCCACGACGACGTACGGGAGGGGGTCCTACGAGCAGTACTTC.

This clonotype was detected only a few times. The rearrangement links TRBV6-2 or TRBV6-3 to TRBJ1-1; TRBD1 is a possible D gene (5 bases). The CDR3 runs 14 residues. With 2 bases removed from V and 4 bases from J, the gap between germline ends came to 11 bases. CDR1 and CDR2 (germline): MNHEY, SVGEGT. The CDR3 here is CASSYPPGPTEAFF. The CDR3, as DNA: TGTGCCAGCAGTTACCCTCCGGGGCCCACTGAAGCTTTCTTT.

This clonotype was seen only a few times. This chain uses TRBV3-1 with TRBJ1-6; TRBD1 might be the D (5 bases). The CDR3 extends over 15 amino acids. Germline CDR1 reads LGHDT; CDR2 reads YNNKEL (reference sequence). Trimming cost V 0 bases and J 10 bases, with 13 bases left between them. In DNA, the CDR3 is TGTGCCAGCAGCCAAGAGGACAAGGGTCGGTCACCCCTCCACTTT. Translated: CASSQEDKGRSPLHF.

The rearrangement links TRBV20-1 to TRBJ2-2, with 7 bases aligning to TRBD1. V shed 5 bases, J shed 6 bases, and the junction held 6 bases outside the gene matches. Germline CDR1 reads DFQATT; CDR2 reads SNEGSKA (reference sequence). CDR3 size: 13 residues. CDR3 sequence (DNA): TGCAGTGCTTCGGTCAGGGGGTCCGGGGAGCTGTTTTTT. Translated: CSASVRGSGELFF.

This clonotype was picked up a small number of times. This chain's CDR3 is CSAGSSPLHF. The CDR3 DNA is TGCAGTGCCGGGAGCTCACCCCTCCACTTT. The chain is built from TRBV20-1 and TRBJ1-6; D call uncertain. Germline assignment: CDR1 DFQATT and CDR2 SNEGSKA (reference sequence). V was pared by 6 bases and J by 10 bases, with 7 bases between. The CDR3 runs 10 residues.

This clonotype was recorded many times. This chain uses TRBV9 with TRBJ2-5, with D tentatively TRBD1 or TRBD2 (5 bases each). V dropped 0 bases and J dropped 4 bases, with 10 bases sitting between them. The CDR3 loop spans 14 amino acids. The germline V gene has CDR1 SGDLS and CDR2 YYNGEE. The CDR3 loop is CASSVGGAGETQYF. The CDR3 nucleotides read TGTGCCAGCAGCGTAGGAGGGGCAGGAGAGACCCAGTACTTC.

Many counts were recorded for this clonotype. The chain employs TRBV7-9 and TRBJ2-3, with D hard to call. Trimming stripped 5 bases from V and 2 bases from J, with 11 bases between. This CDR3 comprises 14 residues. From germline, CDR1 is SEHNR and CDR2 FQNEAQ (reference sequence). CDR3 nucleotides: TGTGCCAGCAGCCCCCGGGCCCTCACAGATACGCAGTATTTT. Protein: CASSPRALTDTQYF.

This clonotype was found many times. The chain uses TRBV6-5 and TRBJ1-1; 7 nucleotides match TRBD1. Germline values: CDR1 MNHEY, CDR2 SVGAGI. Germline trimming cut 0 bases from V and 1 base from J; bases unmatched to any gene: 8. The CDR3 is 17 amino acids. Here the CDR3 reads CASSYSVSGGWNTEAFF. Written as DNA, the CDR3 is TGTGCCAGCAGTTACTCGGTGTCAGGGGGATGGAACACTGAAGCTTTCTTT.

Sample share makes this clonotype large. The rearrangement joins TRBV6-2 or TRBV6-3 to TRBJ1-5; weak D call: TRBD1 (5 bases). In germline, CDR1 is MNHEY, CDR2 SVGEGT. Trimming left V 6 bases short and J 2 bases short, with 11 bases between. CDR3 size: 14 residues. In DNA, the CDR3 is TGTGCCAGCAGATCACTACAGGGCAATCAGCCCCAGCATTTT. This translates into CASRSLQGNQPQHF.

This clonotype was counted at least ten times. The gene calls are TRBV25-1 and TRBJ2-5; 9 bases line up with TRBD1. In germline, CDR1 is MGHDK, CDR2 SYGVNS. With 6 bases clipped from V and 4 bases from J, the junction kept 9 bases outside the gene matches. The CDR3 loop spans 15 amino acids. The CDR3 nucleotides read TGTGCCAGCAGGCACAGGGGGCGCGGGGTAGAGACCCAGTACTTC. This codes for CASRHRGRGVETQYF.

A few counts support this clonotype. V and J are TRBV9 and TRBJ2-5, with D perhaps matching TRBD1 or TRBD2 (6 bases each). Trimming took 4 bases from V and 0 from J, leaving 13 bases between them. This CDR3 spans 15 amino acids. Germline V gives CDR1 SGDLS, CDR2 YYNGEE. The CDR3, as DNA: TGTGCCAGCAGCCCCCGGGGGCAGAACCAAGAGACCCAGTACTTC. As protein: CASSPRGQNQETQYF. The entire variable domain, with the rest obtained from reference TRBV9 and TRBJ2-5, is as follows: DSGVTQTPKHLITATGQRVTLRCSPRSGDLSVYWYQQSLDQGLQFLIQYYNGEERAKGNILERFSAQQFPDLHSELNLSSLELGDSALYFCASSPRGQNQETQYFGPGTRLLVL.

This clonotype came up many times. This chain connects TRBV7-9 to TRBJ2-3; D gene unclear. The CDR3 length is 12 residues. The germline gives CDR1 SEHNR, CDR2 FQNEAQ (reference sequence). V shed 5 bases and J shed 4 bases, with 7 bases lying between them. The CDR3 loop is CASSPRADTQYF. CDR3 DNA: TGTGCCAGCAGCCCCCGGGCAGATACGCAGTATTTT.

This clonotype came up a few times. The chain recombines TRBV20-1 with TRBJ2-5, with D possibly being TRBD1 (6 bases). V was shortened by 6 bases and J by 4 bases, with 15 bases between the two germline ends. Germline V gives CDR1 DFQATT, CDR2 SNEGSKA (reference sequence). CDR3 size: 13 residues. CDR3 bases: TGCAGTGCCGGGGCAGGGGCCAGAGAGACCCAGTACTTC. Translating it yields CSAGAGARETQYF.

V gene TRBV6-2 or TRBV6-3 combines with J gene TRBJ2-5, with D perhaps matching TRBD1 or TRBD2 (5 bases each). The germline V and J ends were trimmed by 6 bases and 1 base, with 15 bases remaining between them. This CDR3 is 15 amino acids long. CDR1 and CDR2 from the germline V gene are MNHEY and SVGEGT. This chain's CDR3 is CASRPFRDAQETQYF. The CDR3, as DNA: TGTGCCAGCAGACCCTTCCGGGACGCCCAAGAGACCCAGTACTTC.

This clonotype has a single count. The chain recombines TRBV7-6 with TRBJ2-5; D is uncertain. In germline, CDR1 is SGHVS, CDR2 FNYEAQ. With 5 bases removed from V and 1 base from J, the gap between germline ends came to 11 bases. CDR3 length equals 14 residues. CDR3 amino acids: CASSKGRAQETQYF. CDR3 sequence (DNA): TGTGCCAGCAGCAAAGGACGGGCCCAAGAGACCCAGTACTTC.

Only one count was recorded for this clonotype. A clone one base away is much larger, so this may be a read error. The genes are TRBV11-2 and TRBJ1-1, with D possibly TRBD1 on 5 matching bases. This CDR3 comprises 14 residues. Germline CDR1 and CDR2: SGHAT and FQNNGV. CDR3 in amino acids: CARSLYGGSTEAFF. The CDR3 DNA follows: TGTGCCAGAAGCTTATACGGGGGTAGCACTGAAGCTTTCTTT.

This clonotype was detected ten times or more. V usage is TRBV7-6 and J usage is TRBJ2-2, with TRBD1 matching 11 bases. Germline CDR1 SGHVS, CDR2 FNYEAQ. Trimming removed 5 bases from V and 6 bases from J; junction bases left unmatched: 5. This CDR3 contains 15 residues. This CDR3 is CASSDPGQGAGELFF. In nucleotides, the CDR3 is TGTGCCAGCAGCGACCCGGGACAGGGGGCCGGGGAGCTGTTTTTT. The full variable domain, with the rest looked up from reference TRBV7-6 and TRBJ2-2, is GAGVSQSPRYKVTKRGQDVALRCDPISGHVSLYWYRQALGQGPEFLTYFNYEAQQDKSGLPNDRFSAERPEGSISTLTIQRTEQRDSAMYRCASSDPGQGAGELFFGEGSRLTVL.

The V gene is TRBV18, the J gene TRBJ2-7; D perhaps matches TRBD2 (6 bases). The germline gives CDR1 KGHSH, CDR2 LQKENI. V was clipped by 2 bases and J by 5 bases, with 19 bases between them. This CDR3 contains 16 residues. The CDR3 reads CASSPAVGTGGHEQYF. The CDR3 bases are TGTGCCAGCTCACCAGCGGTTGGGACTGGAGGACACGAGCAGTACTTC.

The CDR3 loop reads CSARRLIVTQYF. The CDR3 DNA reads TGCAGTGCTAGAAGGCTGATCGTGACCCAGTACTTC. V is TRBV20-1 and J is TRBJ2-5; D gene uncertain. From germline, CDR1 is DFQATT and CDR2 SNEGSKA (reference sequence). The V end lost 2 bases, the J end lost 7 bases, and 11 bases lay between the germline ends. CDR3 length: 12 amino acids.

This chain links TRBV6-1 with TRBJ1-2; maybe TRBD1 (6 bases). Germline assignment: CDR1 MNHNS and CDR2 SASEGT. V lost 7 bases and J lost 8, with 14 bases in between. This CDR3 contains 12 residues. The CDR3 coding sequence is TGTGCCAGCAAACGGGACATTCAGGGCTACACCTTC. Translation: CASKRDIQGYTF.

In its sample, this clonotype was seen many times. The chain is built from TRBV20-1 and TRBJ1-4; D ambiguous. V gave up 5 bases and J gave up 8 bases, with 9 bases separating them. CDR1 and CDR2 (germline): DFQATT, SNEGSKA (reference sequence). The CDR3 contains 11 residues. The CDR3 reads CSASRAEKLFF. CDR3 bases: TGCAGTGCTTCGAGGGCGGAAAAACTGTTTTTT.